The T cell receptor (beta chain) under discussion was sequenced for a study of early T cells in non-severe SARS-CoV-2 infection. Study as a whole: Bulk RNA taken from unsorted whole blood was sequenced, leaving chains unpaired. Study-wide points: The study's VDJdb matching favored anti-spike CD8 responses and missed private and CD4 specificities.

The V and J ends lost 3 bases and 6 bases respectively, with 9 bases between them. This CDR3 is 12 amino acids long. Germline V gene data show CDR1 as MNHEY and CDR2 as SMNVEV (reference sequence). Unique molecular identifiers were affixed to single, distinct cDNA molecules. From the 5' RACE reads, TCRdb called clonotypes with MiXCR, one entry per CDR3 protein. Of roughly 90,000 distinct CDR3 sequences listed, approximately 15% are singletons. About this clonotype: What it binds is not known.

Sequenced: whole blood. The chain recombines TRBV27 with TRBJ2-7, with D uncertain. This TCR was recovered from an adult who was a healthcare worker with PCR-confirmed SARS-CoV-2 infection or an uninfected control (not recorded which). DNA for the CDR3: TGTGCCAGCAGTTTTTCCGGCTCCGAGCAGTACTTC. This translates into CASSFSGSEQYF.